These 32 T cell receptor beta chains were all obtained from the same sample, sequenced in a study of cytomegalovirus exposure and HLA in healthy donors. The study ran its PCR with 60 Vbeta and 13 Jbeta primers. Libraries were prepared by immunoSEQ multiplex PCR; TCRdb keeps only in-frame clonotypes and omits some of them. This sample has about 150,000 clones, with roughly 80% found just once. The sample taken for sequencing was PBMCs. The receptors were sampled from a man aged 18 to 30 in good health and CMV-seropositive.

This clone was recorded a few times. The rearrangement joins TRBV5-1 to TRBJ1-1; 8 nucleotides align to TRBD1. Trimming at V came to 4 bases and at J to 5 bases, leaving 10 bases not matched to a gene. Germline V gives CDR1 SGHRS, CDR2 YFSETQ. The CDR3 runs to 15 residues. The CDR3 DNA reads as TGCGCCAGCAGCCGGGGCTGGACAGGGAGTACTGAAGCTTTCTTT. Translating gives CASSRGWTGSTEAFF.

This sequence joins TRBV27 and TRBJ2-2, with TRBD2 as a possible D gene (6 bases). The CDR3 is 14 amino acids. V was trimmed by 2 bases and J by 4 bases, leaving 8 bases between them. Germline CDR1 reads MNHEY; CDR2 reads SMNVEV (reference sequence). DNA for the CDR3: TGTGCCAGCAGTTTACAGGGAGGCACCGGGGAGCTGTTTTTT. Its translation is CASSLQGGTGELFF.

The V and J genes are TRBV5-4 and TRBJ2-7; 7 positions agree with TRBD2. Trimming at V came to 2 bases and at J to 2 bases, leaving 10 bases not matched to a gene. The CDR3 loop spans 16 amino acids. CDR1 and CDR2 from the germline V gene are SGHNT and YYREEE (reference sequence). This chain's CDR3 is CASSFGSRDYPYEQYF. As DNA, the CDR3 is TGTGCCAGCAGCTTTGGGTCCCGGGACTACCCCTACGAGCAGTACTTC.

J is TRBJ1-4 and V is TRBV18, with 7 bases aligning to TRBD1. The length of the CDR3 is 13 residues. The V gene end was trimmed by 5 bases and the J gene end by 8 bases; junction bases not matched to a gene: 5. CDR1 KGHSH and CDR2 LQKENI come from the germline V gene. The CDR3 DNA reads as TGTGCCAGCTCAGACAGGGCAGGGGAAAAACTGTTTTTT. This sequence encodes CASSDRAGEKLFF.

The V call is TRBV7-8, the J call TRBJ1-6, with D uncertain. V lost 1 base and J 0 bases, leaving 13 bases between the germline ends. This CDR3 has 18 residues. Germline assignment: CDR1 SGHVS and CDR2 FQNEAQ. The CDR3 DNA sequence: TGTGCCAGCAGCTTAGGGCTGGCGGCGAGCTCCTATAATTCACCCCTCCACTTT. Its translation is CASSLGLAASSYNSPLHF.

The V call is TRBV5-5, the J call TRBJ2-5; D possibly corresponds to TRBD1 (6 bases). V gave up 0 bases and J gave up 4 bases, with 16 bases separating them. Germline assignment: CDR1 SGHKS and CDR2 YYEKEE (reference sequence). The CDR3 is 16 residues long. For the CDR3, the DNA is TGTGCCAGCAGCTTGGAGGGACACTCGGGCAGAGAGACCCAGTACTTC. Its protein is CASSLEGHSGRETQYF.

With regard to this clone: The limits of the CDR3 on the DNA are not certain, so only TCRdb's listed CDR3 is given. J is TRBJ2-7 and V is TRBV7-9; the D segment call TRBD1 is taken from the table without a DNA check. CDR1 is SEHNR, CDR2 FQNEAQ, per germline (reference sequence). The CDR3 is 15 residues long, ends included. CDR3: CASSPVGTGARLWYF.

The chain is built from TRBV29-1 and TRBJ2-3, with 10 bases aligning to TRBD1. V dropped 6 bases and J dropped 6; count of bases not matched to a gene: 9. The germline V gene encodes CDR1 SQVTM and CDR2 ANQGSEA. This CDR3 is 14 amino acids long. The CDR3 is CSVSGQGEVDTQYF. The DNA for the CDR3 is TGCAGCGTCTCTGGACAGGGGGAGGTCGATACGCAGTATTTT.

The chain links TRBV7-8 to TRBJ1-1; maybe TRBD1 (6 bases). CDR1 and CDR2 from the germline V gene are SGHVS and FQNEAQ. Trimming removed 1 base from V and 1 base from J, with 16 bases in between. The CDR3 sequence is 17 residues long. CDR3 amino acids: CASSLGRGGIGNTEAFF. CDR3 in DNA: TGTGCCAGCAGCTTAGGGAGGGGGGGGATTGGGAACACTGAAGCTTTCTTT. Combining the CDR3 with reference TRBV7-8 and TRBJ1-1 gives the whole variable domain GAGVSQSPRYKVAKRGQDVALRCDPISGHVSLFWYQQALGQGPEFLTYFQNEAQLDKSGLPSDRFFAERPEGSVSTLKIQRTQQEDSAVYLCASSLGRGGIGNTEAFFGQGTRLTVV.

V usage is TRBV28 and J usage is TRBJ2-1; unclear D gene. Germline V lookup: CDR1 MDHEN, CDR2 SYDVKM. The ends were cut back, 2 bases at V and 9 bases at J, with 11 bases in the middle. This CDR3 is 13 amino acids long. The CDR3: CASSLPAASEQFF. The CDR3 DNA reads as TGTGCCAGCAGTTTACCCGCGGCATCTGAGCAGTTCTTC.

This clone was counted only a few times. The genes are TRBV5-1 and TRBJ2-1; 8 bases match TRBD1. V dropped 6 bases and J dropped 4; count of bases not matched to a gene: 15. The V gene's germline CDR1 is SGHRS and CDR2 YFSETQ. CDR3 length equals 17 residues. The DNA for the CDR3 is TGCGCCAGCACAAGTTCGGTGACAGGGGATTTTTACAATGAGCAGTTCTTC. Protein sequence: CASTSSVTGDFYNEQFF.

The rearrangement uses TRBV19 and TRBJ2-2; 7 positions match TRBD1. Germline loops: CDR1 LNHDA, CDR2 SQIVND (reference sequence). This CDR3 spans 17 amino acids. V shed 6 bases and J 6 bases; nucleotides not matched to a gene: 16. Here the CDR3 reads CASRKDRALFSAGELFF. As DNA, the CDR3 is TGTGCCAGTAGAAAAGACAGGGCGCTTTTTTCAGCCGGGGAGCTGTTTTTT.

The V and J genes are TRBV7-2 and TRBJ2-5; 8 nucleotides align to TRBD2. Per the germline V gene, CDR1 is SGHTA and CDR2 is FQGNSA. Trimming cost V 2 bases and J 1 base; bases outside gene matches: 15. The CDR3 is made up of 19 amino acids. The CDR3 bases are TGTGCCAGCAGCTTATATCTAACCCCCTTAGCGGGGACCCAAGAGACCCAGTACTTC. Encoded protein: CASSLYLTPLAGTQETQYF. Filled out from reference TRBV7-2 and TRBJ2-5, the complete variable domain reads GAGVSQSPSNKVTEKGKDVELRCDPISGHTALYWYRQSLGQGLEFLIYFQGNSAPDKSGLPSDRFSAERTGGSVSTLTIQRTQQEDSAVYLCASSLYLTPLAGTQETQYFGPGTRLLVL.

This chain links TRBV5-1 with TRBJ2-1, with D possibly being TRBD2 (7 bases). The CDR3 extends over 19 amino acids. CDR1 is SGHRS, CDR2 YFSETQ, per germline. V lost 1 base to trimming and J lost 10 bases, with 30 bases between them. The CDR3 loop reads CASSLRGRRGRGSGTEQFF. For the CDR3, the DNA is TGCGCCAGCAGCTTGAGGGGTCGAAGGGGGAGGGGTTCCGGGACCGAGCAGTTCTTC.

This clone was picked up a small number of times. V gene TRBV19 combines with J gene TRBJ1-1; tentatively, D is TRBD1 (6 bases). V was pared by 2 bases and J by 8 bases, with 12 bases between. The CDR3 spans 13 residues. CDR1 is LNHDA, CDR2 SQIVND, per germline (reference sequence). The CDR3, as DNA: TGTGCCAGTAGTATACAACAGGGAGTAGAAGCTTTCTTT. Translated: CASSIQQGVEAFF.

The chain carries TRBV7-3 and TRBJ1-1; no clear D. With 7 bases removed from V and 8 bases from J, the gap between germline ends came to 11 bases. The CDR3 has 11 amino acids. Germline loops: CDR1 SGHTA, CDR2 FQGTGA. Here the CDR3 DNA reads TGTGCCAGCATCCCGGGGAGGGAAGCTTTCTTT. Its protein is CASIPGREAFF. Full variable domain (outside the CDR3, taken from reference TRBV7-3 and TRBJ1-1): GAGVSQTPSNKVTEKGKYVELRCDPISGHTALYWYRQSLGQGPEFLIYFQGTGAADDSGLPNDRFFAVRPEGSVSTLKIQRTERGDSAVYLCASIPGREAFFGQGTRLTVV.

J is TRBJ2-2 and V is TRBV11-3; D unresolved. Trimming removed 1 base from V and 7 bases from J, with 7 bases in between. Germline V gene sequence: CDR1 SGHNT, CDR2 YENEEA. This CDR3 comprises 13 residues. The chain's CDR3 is CASSLVSGGELFF. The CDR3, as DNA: TGTGCCAGCAGCTTAGTTTCCGGCGGGGAGCTGTTTTTT.

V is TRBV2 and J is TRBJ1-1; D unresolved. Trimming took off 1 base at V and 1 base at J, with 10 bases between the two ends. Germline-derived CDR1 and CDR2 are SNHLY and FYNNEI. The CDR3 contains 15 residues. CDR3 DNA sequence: TGTGCCAGCAGTGAAGTACCGGGAGGGAACACTGAAGCTTTCTTT. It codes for CASSEVPGGNTEAFF.

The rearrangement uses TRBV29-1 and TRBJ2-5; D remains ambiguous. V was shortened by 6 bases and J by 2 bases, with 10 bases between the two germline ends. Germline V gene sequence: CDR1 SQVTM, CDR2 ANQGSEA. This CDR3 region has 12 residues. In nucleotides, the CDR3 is TGCAGCGTAGCCCCGTTTCAAGAGACCCAGTACTTC. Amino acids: CSVAPFQETQYF.

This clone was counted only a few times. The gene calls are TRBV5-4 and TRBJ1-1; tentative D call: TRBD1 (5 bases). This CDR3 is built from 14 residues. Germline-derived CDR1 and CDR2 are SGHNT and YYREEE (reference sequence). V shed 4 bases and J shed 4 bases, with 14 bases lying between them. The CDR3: CASSPLRQGTEAFF. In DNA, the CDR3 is TGTGCCAGCAGCCCATTGAGGCAGGGCACTGAAGCTTTCTTT.

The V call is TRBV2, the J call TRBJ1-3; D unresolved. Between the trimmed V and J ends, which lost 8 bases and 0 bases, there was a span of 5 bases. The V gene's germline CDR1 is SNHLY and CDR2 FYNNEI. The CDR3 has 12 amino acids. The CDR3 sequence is CASWSSGNTIYF. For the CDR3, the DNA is TGTGCCAGCTGGAGCTCTGGAAACACCATATATTTT.

Here the CDR3 DNA reads TGCAGTGCTGATCCCGGTCCGACCCAGTACTTC. It codes for CSADPGPTQYF. V gene TRBV20-1 combines with J gene TRBJ2-5; D gene uncertain. Trimming removed 5 bases at V and 7 bases at J, with 11 bases between. Looked up from germline, CDR1 is DFQATT and CDR2 is SNEGSKA (reference sequence). CDR3 length equals 11 residues.

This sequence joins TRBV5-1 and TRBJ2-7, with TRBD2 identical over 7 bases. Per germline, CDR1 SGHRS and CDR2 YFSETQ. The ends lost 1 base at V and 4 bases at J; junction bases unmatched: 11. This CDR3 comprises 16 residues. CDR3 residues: CASSLNRGPGGYEQYF. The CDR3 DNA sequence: TGCGCCAGCAGCTTGAATCGCGGGCCCGGGGGGTACGAGCAGTACTTC.

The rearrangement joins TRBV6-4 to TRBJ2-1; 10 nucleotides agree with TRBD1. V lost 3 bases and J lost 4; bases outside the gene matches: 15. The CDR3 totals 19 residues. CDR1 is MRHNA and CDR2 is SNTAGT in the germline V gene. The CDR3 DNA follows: TGTGCCAGCAGTGAGAGACAGGGGGCCGAAGTGGGGCGATACAATGAGCAGTTCTTC. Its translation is CASSERQGAEVGRYNEQFF.

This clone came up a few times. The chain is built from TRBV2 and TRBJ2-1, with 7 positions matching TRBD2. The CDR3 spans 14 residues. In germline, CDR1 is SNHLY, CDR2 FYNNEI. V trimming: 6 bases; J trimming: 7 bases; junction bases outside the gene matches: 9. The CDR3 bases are TGTGCCAGCAGCGGACTGGGGGGGGAGAATGAGCAGTTCTTC. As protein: CASSGLGGENEQFF.

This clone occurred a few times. For the CDR3, the DNA is TGTGCCAGCAGCTTGTCAGGGGGCACCACTGAAGCTTTCTTT. It yields the protein CASSLSGGTTEAFF. The chain joins TRBV7-3 to TRBJ1-1; 8 bases align to TRBD1. V shed 3 bases and J 4 bases; nucleotides not matched to a gene: 4. Germline CDR1 is SGHTA and CDR2 is FQGTGA. CDR3 length: 14 amino acids.

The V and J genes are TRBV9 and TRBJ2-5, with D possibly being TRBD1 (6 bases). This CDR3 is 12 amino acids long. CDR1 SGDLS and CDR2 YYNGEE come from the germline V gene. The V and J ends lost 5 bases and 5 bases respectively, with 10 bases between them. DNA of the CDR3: TGTGCCAGCAGTACAGGGAGCGAGACCCAGTACTTC. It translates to CASSTGSETQYF.

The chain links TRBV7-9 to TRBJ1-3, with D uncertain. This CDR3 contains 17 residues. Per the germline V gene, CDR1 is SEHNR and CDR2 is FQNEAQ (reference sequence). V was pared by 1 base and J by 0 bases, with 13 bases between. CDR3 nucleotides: TGTGCCAGCAGCTTAGAACGAGACTGGAGCTCTGGAAACACCATATATTTT. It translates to CASSLERDWSSGNTIYF. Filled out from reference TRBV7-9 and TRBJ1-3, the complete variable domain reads DTGVSQNPRHKITKRGQNVTFRCDPISEHNRLYWYRQTLGQGPEFLTYFQNEAQLEKSRLLSDRFSAERPKGSFSTLEIQRTEQGDSAMYLCASSLERDWSSGNTIYFGEGSWLTVV.

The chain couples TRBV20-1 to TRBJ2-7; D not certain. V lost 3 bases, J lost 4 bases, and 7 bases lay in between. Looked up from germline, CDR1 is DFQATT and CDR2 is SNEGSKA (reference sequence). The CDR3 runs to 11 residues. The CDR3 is CSASSRYEQYF. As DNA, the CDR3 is TGCAGTGCTAGCTCACGGTACGAGCAGTACTTC.

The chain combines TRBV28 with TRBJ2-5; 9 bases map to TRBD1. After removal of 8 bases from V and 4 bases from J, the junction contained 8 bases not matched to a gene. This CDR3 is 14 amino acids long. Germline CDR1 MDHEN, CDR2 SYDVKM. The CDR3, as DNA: TGTGCCAGCGCACAGGGGGCCTTTAGAGAGACCCAGTACTTC. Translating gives CASAQGAFRETQYF. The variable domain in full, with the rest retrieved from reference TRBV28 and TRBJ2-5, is DVKVTQSSRYLVKRTGEKVFLECVQDMDHENMFWYRQDPGLGLRLIYFSYDVKMKEKGDIPEGYSVSREKKERFSLILESASTNQTSMYLCASAQGAFRETQYFGPGTRLLVL.

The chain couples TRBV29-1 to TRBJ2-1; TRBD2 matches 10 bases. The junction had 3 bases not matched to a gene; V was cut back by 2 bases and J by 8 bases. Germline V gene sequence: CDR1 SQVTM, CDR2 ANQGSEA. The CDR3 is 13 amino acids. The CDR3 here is CSVEPSGSYEQFF. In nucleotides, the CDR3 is TGCAGCGTTGAACCTAGCGGGAGCTATGAGCAGTTCTTC.

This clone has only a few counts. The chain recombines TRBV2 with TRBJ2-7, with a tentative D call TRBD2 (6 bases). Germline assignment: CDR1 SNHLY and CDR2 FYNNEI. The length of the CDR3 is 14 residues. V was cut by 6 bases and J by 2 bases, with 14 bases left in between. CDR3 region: CASSPAGRAYEQYF. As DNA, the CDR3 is TGTGCCAGCAGCCCTGCGGGAAGAGCCTACGAGCAGTACTTC.